The rows below give T cell receptor beta chains drawn from one sample of a study of OX40 agonist ivuxolimab in advanced cancers. Produced via immunoSEQ multiplex PCR; TCRdb's table is partial and in-frame only. The table shows approximately 100,000 clones, with 70% to 90% occurring only once. Sequencing used CD4+ or CD8+ T cells sorted from blood, obtained in a trial of the OX40 agonist ivuxolimab. The origin of the receptors is an adult with an advanced solid tumor such as melanoma, head and neck, liver or kidney cancer. The CDR3 runs from the conserved cysteine through the conserved F or W. Fields, in order: D gene, clone size, J gene, V gene, CDR3 protein, CDR3 DNA. D genes are given only for firm matches. Clone size is shown for a subset of rows, as once, few, many or a class of expanded clone.

TRBD2 NA TRBJ2-1 TRBV5-6 CASSLVGTSGSIRQFF TGTGCCAGCAGCTTGGTCGGCACTAGCGGGAGTATTAGGCAGTTCTTC
NA NA TRBJ1-2 TRBV13 CASSFGSREDGYTF TGTGCCAGCAGCTTCGGGAGCCGAGAGGATGGCTACACCTTC
NA NA TRBJ2-2 TRBV7-3 CASSLMAPTNTGELFF TGTGCCAGCAGCTTAATGGCACCGACGAACACCGGGGAGCTGTTTTTT
TRBD1 once TRBJ2-3 TRBV5-1 CASSSRQGGPDTQYF TGCGCCAGCAGCTCCCGACAGGGCGGGCCAGATACGCAGTATTTT
NA NA TRBJ2-1 TRBV7-3 CASSLNPGDNEQFF TGTGCCAGCAGCTTAAACCCTGGGGACAATGAGCAGTTCTTC
TRBD2 once TRBJ2-1 TRBV5-6 CASSQSGRPYNEQFF TGTGCCAGCAGCCAGAGCGGGAGACCCTACAATGAGCAGTTCTTC
TRBD1 few TRBJ2-7 TRBV10-3 CAISESSLRDREISEQYF TGTGCCATCAGTGAGTCTAGTTTAAGAGACAGGGAAATTAGCGAGCAGTACTTC
NA NA TRBJ2-1 TRBV6-5 CASSYSTSGVNEQFF TGTGCCAGCAGTTACTCGACTTCTGGGGTCAATGAGCAGTTCTTC
NA NA TRBJ2-3 TRBV10-3 CAISESGADTQYF TGTGCCATCAGTGAGTCAGGGGCTGATACGCAGTATTTT
NA NA TRBJ1-4 TRBV5-1 CASSLGKKQSNEKLFF TGCGCCAGCAGCTTAGGAAAAAAACAGAGTAATGAAAAACTGTTTTTT
NA NA TRBJ2-2 TRBV28 CASRSLPQGPGELFF TGTGCCAGCAGATCCCTACCCCAGGGGCCCGGGGAGCTGTTTTTT
NA NA TRBJ1-2 TRBV7-2 CASSDRDNMDWGYTF TGTGCCAGCAGCGATAGGGACAATATGGATTGGGGCTACACCTTC
TRBD2 NA TRBJ2-7 TRBV19 CASSIALAGVEQYF TGTGCCAGTAGTATCGCTCTAGCGGGAGTCGAGCAGTACTTC
NA NA TRBJ2-7 TRBV5-4 CASSADSSYEQYF TGTGCCAGCAGCGCGGACAGCTCCTACGAGCAGTACTTC
NA NA TRBJ1-2 TRBV10-3 CAISDDRIYGYTF TGTGCCATCAGTGACGACAGGATCTATGGCTACACCTTC
NA NA TRBJ2-1 TRBV23-1 CASTWRFF TGCGCCAGCACTTGGAGGTTCTTC
TRBD2 NA TRBJ2-1 TRBV27 CASSSVAGESYNEQFF TGTGCCAGCAGTTCTGTAGCGGGAGAATCCTACAATGAGCAGTTCTTC
NA NA TRBJ2-5 TRBV14 CASSQGSGDGLPETQYF TGTGCCAGCAGCCAAGGTTCGGGGGACGGGTTGCCAGAGACCCAGTACTTC
NA NA TRBJ2-7 TRBV11-3 CASSFNPSSYEQYF TGTGCCAGCAGCTTCAATCCTTCCTCCTACGAGCAGTACTTC
TRBD1 NA TRBJ1-5 TRBV6-5 CASSQRQGSQPQHF TGTGCCAGCAGCCAAAGACAGGGAAGTCAGCCCCAGCATTTT
NA once TRBJ2-3 TRBV2 CATGGAGGGTDTQYF TGTGCCACCGGCGGGGCAGGGGGAGGGACAGATACGCAGTATTTT
NA NA TRBJ2-1 TRBV20-1 CSANSLDEQFF TGCAGTGCTAATTCCCTGGATGAGCAGTTCTTC
TRBD2 NA TRBJ2-2 TRBV30 CAWSVRRLAGHGGELFF TGTGCCTGGAGTGTACGGAGGCTAGCGGGTCATGGCGGGGAGCTGTTTTTT
NA NA TRBJ1-1 TRBV5-1 CASSLVNTEAFF TGCGCCAGCAGCTTGGTTAACACTGAAGCTTTCTTT
TRBD2 few TRBJ2-7 TRBV25-1 CASAGLAGSYEQYF TGTGCCAGCGCTGGACTAGCGGGTTCCTACGAGCAGTACTTC
NA NA TRBJ2-5 TRBV11-1 CASSAGGLPYQETQYF TGTGCCAGCAGCGCCGGAGGACTGCCCTACCAAGAGACCCAGTACTTC
TRBD2 NA TRBJ2-4 TRBV5-1 CASSLEASGTSKNIQYF TGCGCCAGCAGCTTGGAGGCTAGCGGGACGTCCAAAAACATTCAGTACTTC
TRBD2 NA TRBJ2-1 TRBV5-1 CASSRMGLASLNEQFF TGCGCCAGCAGCCGGATGGGACTAGCCTCCCTCAATGAGCAGTTCTTC
NA NA TRBJ2-5 TRBV19 CASSAGMGTQYF TGTGCCAGTAGTGCAGGGATGGGGACCCAGTACTTC
NA NA TRBJ1-5 TRBV28 CASSYGSIQPQHF TGTGCCAGCAGTTACGGTTCCATTCAGCCCCAGCATTTT
TRBD1 many TRBJ1-5 TRBV28 CASTRDRAFNQPQHF TGTGCCAGCACAAGGGACAGGGCCTTCAATCAGCCCCAGCATTTT
NA NA TRBJ1-1 TRBV15 CATSRDLKENTEAFF TGTGCCACCAGCAGAGATTTGAAAGAGAACACTGAAGCTTTCTTT
NA NA TRBJ2-2 TRBV27 CASTGGSTGELFF TGTGCCAGCACAGGAGGGAGTACCGGGGAGCTGTTTTTT
NA NA TRBJ2-2 TRBV7-3 CASSSGNTGELFF TGTGCCAGCAGCTCCGGGAACACCGGGGAGCTGTTTTTT
NA few TRBJ2-3 TRBV18 CASSPPNRQDTQYF TGTGCCAGCTCACCCCCAAACAGGCAAGATACGCAGTATTTT
TRBD2 NA TRBJ2-2 TRBV7-3 CASSAGLAGSPGELFF TGTGCCAGCAGCGCGGGACTAGCGGGAAGTCCCGGGGAGCTGTTTTTT
NA NA TRBJ2-1 TRBV19 CASSIIGGGLYNEQFF TGTGCCAGTAGTATAATAGGGGGAGGGCTGTACAATGAGCAGTTCTTC
TRBD1 NA TRBJ1-1 TRBV29-1 CSVTWGQLNTEAFF TGCAGCGTCACTTGGGGACAGTTGAACACTGAAGCTTTCTTT
TRBD1 NA TRBJ2-7 TRBV11-3 CVSSNGGTGSYEQYF TGTGTCAGCAGCAACGGTGGGACAGGGTCCTACGAGCAGTACTTC
NA once TRBJ2-1 TRBV7-2 CASSPYWSGESYNEQFF TGTGCCAGCAGCCCCTATTGGAGCGGAGAATCCTACAATGAGCAGTTCTTC
TRBD2 NA TRBJ2-3 TRBV6-1 CASTRVAGGADTQYF TGTGCCAGCACGAGGGTAGCGGGAGGTGCAGATACGCAGTATTTT
NA NA TRBJ2-7 TRBV7-9 CASSLVGLGEQYF TGTGCCAGCAGCTTAGTAGGTCTCGGCGAGCAGTACTTC
NA few TRBJ1-1 TRBV29-1 CSVAFGRTEAFF TGCAGCGTTGCTTTTGGGCGCACTGAAGCTTTCTTT
NA NA TRBJ1-2 TRBV11-2 CASSLDRNRAGYTF TGTGCCAGCAGCTTAGATAGGAACAGGGCAGGCTACACCTTC
NA once TRBJ2-1 TRBV5-1 CASSLGRGMSNEQFF TGCGCCAGCAGCTTGGGTAGAGGGATGAGCAATGAGCAGTTCTTC